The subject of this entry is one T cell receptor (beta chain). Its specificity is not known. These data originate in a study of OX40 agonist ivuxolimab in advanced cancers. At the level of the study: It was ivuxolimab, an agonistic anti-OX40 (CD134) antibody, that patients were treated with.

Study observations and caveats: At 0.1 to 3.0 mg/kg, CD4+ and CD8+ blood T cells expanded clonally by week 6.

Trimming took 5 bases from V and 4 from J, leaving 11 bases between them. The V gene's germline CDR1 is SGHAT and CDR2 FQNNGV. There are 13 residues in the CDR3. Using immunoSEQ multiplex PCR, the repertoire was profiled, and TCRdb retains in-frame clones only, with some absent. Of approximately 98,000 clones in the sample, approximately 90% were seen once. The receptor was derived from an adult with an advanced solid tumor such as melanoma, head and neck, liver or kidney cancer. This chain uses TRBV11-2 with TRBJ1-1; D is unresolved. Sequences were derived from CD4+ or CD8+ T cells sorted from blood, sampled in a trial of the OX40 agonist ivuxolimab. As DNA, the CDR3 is TGTGCCAGCAGCACCCGGAGTGTCACTGAAGCTTTCTTT. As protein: CASSTRSVTEAFF.